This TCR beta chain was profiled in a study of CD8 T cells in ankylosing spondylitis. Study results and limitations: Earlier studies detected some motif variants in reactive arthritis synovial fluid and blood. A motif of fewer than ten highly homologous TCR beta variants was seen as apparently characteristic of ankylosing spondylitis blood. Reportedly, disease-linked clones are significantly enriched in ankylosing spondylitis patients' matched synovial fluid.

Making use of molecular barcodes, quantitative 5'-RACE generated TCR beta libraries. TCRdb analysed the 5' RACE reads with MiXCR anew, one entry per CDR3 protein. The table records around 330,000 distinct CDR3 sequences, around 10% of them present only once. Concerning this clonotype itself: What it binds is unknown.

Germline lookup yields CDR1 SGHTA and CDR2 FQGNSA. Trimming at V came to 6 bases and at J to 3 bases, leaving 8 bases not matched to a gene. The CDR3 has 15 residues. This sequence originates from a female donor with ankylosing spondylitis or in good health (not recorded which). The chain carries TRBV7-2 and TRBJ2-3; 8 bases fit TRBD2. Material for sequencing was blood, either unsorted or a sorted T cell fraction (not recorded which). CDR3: CASSPSGWRTDTQYF. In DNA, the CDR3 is TGTGCCAGCAGTCCTAGCGGGTGGCGAACAGATACGCAGTATTTT.